The clone carrying this TCR beta chain is a singleton in its sample. The sample is drawn from a study of blood T cell repertoires in COVID-19. The CDR3 extends over 16 amino acids. Germline V CDR1 and CDR2: LNHDA, SQIVND (reference sequence). J gave up 1 base and V 4 bases, and 6 bases lay outside the gene matches. Original processing methods: Reference gene primer amplification gave estimated nucleated cell counts. Produced via immunoSEQ multiplex PCR; TCRdb's table is partial and in-frame only. V, J and clone size reflect that table, while D and trimming were determined from the DNA. Here the sample spans some 250,000 clones, over 75% being singletons.

The TCR comes from a man aged 18 to 29 who had recovered from COVID-19. Sequencing was done on a sample of PBMCs or T cells enriched from blood (not recorded which). This sequence joins TRBV19 and TRBJ2-7, with 11 nucleotides matching TRBD2. The CDR3 DNA reads TGTGCCAGTAGTAAGGCTAGCGGGGGGAAATCCTACGAGCAGTACTTC. Its protein is CASSKASGGKSYEQYF.